Below, 23 T cell receptor beta chains from the same sample are listed, as sequenced in a study of T cells in Graves' hyperthyroidism and ophthalmopathy (dated 2019 in TCRdb). The library was prepared using multiplex PCR. The sequencer listed for this sample is Illumina HiSeq 2000. The TCR beta CDR3 regions were amplified from the RNA transcripts. For the first round of RT-PCR on the TCR CDR3, the HTBI primer set was used together with the Qiagen OneStep RT-PCR kit. The raw public reads went through TCRdb reprocessing: fastp at Q25, MiXCR clone calling, in-frame beta chains kept. Here each entry gathers all rows of one CDR3 protein and keeps the most common genes and DNA. The sample includes nearly 600,000 distinct CDR3 sequences, with 14% observed a single time. Roughly 7% of the sample is held by the ten biggest clonotypes. The specimen was blood. The receptors shown here come from a woman in her late teens or twenties with Graves' ophthalmopathy.

This clonotype was seen a handful of times. This sequence joins TRBV5-4 and TRBJ1-2; D unresolved. Germline lookup yields CDR1 SGHNT and CDR2 YYREEE (reference sequence). CDR3 length: 15 amino acids. V was trimmed by 0 bases and J by 5 bases, leaving 14 bases between them. CDR3 region: CASSLDVSPHYGYTF. CDR3 in DNA: TGTGCCAGCAGCTTGGATGTCAGCCCTCATTATGGCTACACCTTC.

This clonotype occurred many times. This rearrangement joins TRBV2 to TRBJ2-7; 10 bases are a match to TRBD2. CDR1 and CDR2 (germline): SNHLY, FYNNEI. V shed 6 bases and J 1 base; nucleotides not matched to a gene: 21. This CDR3 is 20 amino acids long. The CDR3 region is CASRAPRDSRLAGRSYEQYF. The CDR3 DNA sequence: TGTGCCAGCAGGGCTCCCCGGGACAGTAGACTAGCGGGCCGTTCCTACGAGCAGTACTTC.

This clonotype was observed a few times. CDR3 sequence (DNA): TGTGCCAGCAGTTACTCGCGGACTAGCGGGGGCTACGAGCAGTACTTC. Amino acids: CASSYSRTSGGYEQYF. V gene TRBV6-2 or TRBV6-3 combines with J gene TRBJ2-7, with 13 nucleotides matching TRBD2. With 0 bases clipped from V and 3 bases from J, the junction kept 2 bases outside the gene matches. Germline CDR1 and CDR2: MNHEY and SVGEGT. This CDR3 region has 16 residues.

Many counts were recorded for this clonotype. The CDR3 protein is CASSYFRVNYGYTF. The DNA for the CDR3 is TGTGCCAGCAGTTACTTTAGAGTCAACTATGGCTACACCTTC. The chain couples TRBV6-2 or TRBV6-3 to TRBJ1-2; D is unclear. Trimming cost V 1 base and J 2 bases, with 8 bases left between them. Germline-derived CDR1 and CDR2 are MNHEY and SVGEGT. The CDR3 is 14 residues long.

This clonotype was detected many times. The chain combines TRBV27 with TRBJ1-1; 9 positions match TRBD1. The J segment lost 5 bases and the V segment lost 6 bases, leaving 13 bases of the junction unmatched. The CDR3 is 16 residues long. Germline V lookup: CDR1 MNHEY, CDR2 SMNVEV (reference sequence). CDR3 loop: CASRTTGTGFWTEAFF. CDR3 DNA sequence: TGTGCCAGCAGAACTACCGGGACAGGGTTCTGGACTGAAGCTTTCTTT.

The chain employs TRBV6-2 or TRBV6-3 and TRBJ2-3; 12 nucleotides match TRBD2. Germline assignment: CDR1 MNHEY and CDR2 SVGEGT. The CDR3 runs 16 residues. Trimming cost V 6 bases and J 5 bases; bases outside gene matches: 9. The chain's CDR3 is CASRVFLAGGLDTQYF. In nucleotides, the CDR3 is TGTGCCAGCAGGGTGTTTCTAGCGGGGGGGCTAGATACGCAGTATTTT.

This clonotype was counted ten times or more. The rearrangement links TRBV7-8 to TRBJ1-1; D not resolved. CDR3 length: 13 amino acids. Trimming left V 4 bases short and J 0 bases short, with 6 bases between. CDR1 SGHVS and CDR2 FQNEAQ come from the germline V gene. CDR3 nucleotide sequence: TGTGCCAGCAGCTCCGTCCTGAACACTGAAGCTTTCTTT. Translating it yields CASSSVLNTEAFF. The complete variable domain, with remaining parts taken from reference TRBV7-8 and TRBJ1-1, reads GAGVSQSPRYKVAKRGQDVALRCDPISGHVSLFWYQQALGQGPEFLTYFQNEAQLDKSGLPSDRFFAERPEGSVSTLKIQRTQQEDSAVYLCASSSVLNTEAFFGQGTRLTVV.

The rearrangement links TRBV19 to TRBJ1-5; possibly TRBD1 for D (5 bases). CDR3 length: 16 residues. V lost 1 base to trimming and J lost 4 bases, with 14 bases between them. From germline, CDR1 is LNHDA and CDR2 SQIVND (reference sequence). The CDR3 nucleotides are TGTGCCAGTAGTATAGGTAGCAGGGTGAGAAATCAGCCCCAGCATTTT. As protein: CASSIGSRVRNQPQHF.

This chain links TRBV27 with TRBJ1-6; tentative D call: TRBD1 (5 bases). This CDR3 is 15 amino acids long. Trimming removed 6 bases at V and 6 bases at J, with 15 bases between. Per germline, CDR1 MNHEY and CDR2 SMNVEV (reference sequence). The DNA of the CDR3 is TGTGCCAGCAGAAAGCTACAGGTTCCTAATTCACCCCTCCACTTT. Amino acid sequence: CASRKLQVPNSPLHF.

This clonotype was found many times. The genes are TRBV7-9 and TRBJ2-4; no clear D. This CDR3 has 18 amino acids. CDR1 SEHNR and CDR2 FQNEAQ come from the germline V gene (reference sequence). Trimming stripped 1 base from V and 1 base from J, with 17 bases between. The CDR3 protein is CASSLGPSRRAAKNIQYF. CDR3 DNA: TGTGCCAGCAGCTTAGGCCCCAGCCGCCGTGCCGCCAAAAACATTCAGTACTTC.

This clonotype was found many times. The chain carries TRBV6-1 and TRBJ2-1; D possibly corresponds to TRBD1 (6 bases). The germline gives CDR1 MNHNS, CDR2 SASEGT. There are 16 residues in the CDR3. V dropped 5 bases and J dropped 0 bases, with 14 bases sitting between them. CDR3 amino acids: CASSPHRESSYNEQFF. CDR3 nucleotide sequence: TGTGCCAGCAGTCCTCACAGGGAGAGCTCCTACAATGAGCAGTTCTTC.

This chain connects TRBV7-9 to TRBJ2-5; D may match TRBD1 or TRBD2 (5 bases each). Germline-derived CDR1 and CDR2 are SEHNR and FQNEAQ (reference sequence). This CDR3 is built from 16 residues. V was trimmed by 7 bases and J by 1 base, leaving 19 bases between them. DNA for the CDR3: TGTGCCAGCACCCTCGGGGACCTCTCATTCCAAGAGACCCAGTACTTC. This translates into CASTLGDLSFQETQYF.

This clonotype was counted many times. This chain connects TRBV6-2 or TRBV6-3 to TRBJ1-5; D is unresolved. From germline, CDR1 is MNHEY and CDR2 SVGEGT. CDR3 length: 14 amino acids. Trimming took off 5 bases at V and 2 bases at J, with 10 bases between the two ends. This chain's CDR3 is CASSPTPGNQPQHF. The CDR3, as DNA: TGTGCCAGCAGTCCCACACCGGGCAATCAGCCCCAGCATTTT.

This clonotype was observed many times. One end of the junction is discordant with germline, which a read error may explain. This rearrangement joins TRBV7-9 to TRBJ1-5; D gene uncertain. This CDR3 is 14 amino acids long. CDR1 is SEHNR, CDR2 FQNEAQ, per germline (reference sequence). The CDR3, as DNA: TGTGCCAGCAGCTTAGAGGCCGATAATCGGCCCCAGCATTTT. Amino acids: CASSLEADNRPQHF.

This clonotype was recorded many times. One end of the junction varies from germline; a read error may be responsible. This chain uses TRBV7-9 with TRBJ2-3, with a weak D call TRBD2 (6 bases). CDR3 length: 18 amino acids. Germline CDR1 is SEHNR and CDR2 is FQNEAQ (reference sequence). CDR3 coding DNA: TGTGCCAGCAGTTTAGTGGGACTTCCTCTGGGGAGCACAGATACGCAGTATTTT. This gives the protein CASSLVGLPLGSTDTQYF. Using reference TRBV7-9 and TRBJ2-3 for the parts outside the CDR3, the full variable domain is DTGVSQNPRHKITKRGQNVTFRCDPISEHNRLYWYRQTLGQGPEFLTYFQNEAQLEKSRLLSDRFSAERPKGSFSTLEIQRTEQGDSAMYLCASSLVGLPLGSTDTQYFGPGTRLTVL.

This clonotype was detected many times. The chain recombines TRBV28 with TRBJ2-1; 7 bases are a match to TRBD1. The germline V gene has CDR1 MDHEN and CDR2 SYDVKM. This CDR3 has 15 residues. Germline trimming cut 6 bases from V and 5 bases from J; bases unmatched to any gene: 10. CDR3 bases: TGTGCCAGCAGCTCTGGACAGGACCTAAACAATGAGCAGTTCTTC. Amino acid sequence: CASSSGQDLNNEQFF.

This clonotype was recorded a few times. The chain couples TRBV28 to TRBJ1-2, with 8 bases identical to TRBD1. The germline CDR1 and CDR2 sequences are MDHEN and SYDVKM. The CDR3 sequence is 15 residues long. Unmatched junction bases numbered 12, after V lost 4 bases and J lost 8 bases. CDR3 amino acids: CASSYLGQTGDGYTF. CDR3 sequence (DNA): TGTGCCAGCAGTTATTTGGGCCAGACAGGGGACGGCTACACCTTC.

This clonotype was found many times. V gene TRBV5-1 combines with J gene TRBJ2-1, with TRBD2 matching 12 bases. The junction had 8 bases not matched to a gene; V was cut back by 4 bases and J by 0 bases. Per the germline V gene, CDR1 is SGHRS and CDR2 is YFSETQ. This CDR3 has 18 amino acids. The CDR3 reads CASSPGLAGAGSYNEQFF. The CDR3 DNA is TGCGCCAGCAGCCCGGGACTAGCGGGTGCCGGCTCCTACAATGAGCAGTTCTTC.

In its sample, this clonotype was seen a few times. The V and J genes are TRBV19 and TRBJ1-2, with D tentatively TRBD1 (6 bases). V lost 8 bases and J 13 bases, leaving 26 bases between the germline ends. The CDR3 contains 14 residues. Germline V gene data show CDR1 as LNHDA and CDR2 as SQIVND (reference sequence). The CDR3 is CASRGTGRAWDPTF. CDR3 sequence (DNA): TGTGCCAGTCGGGGAACAGGGAGGGCCTGGGATCCCACCTTC.

This clonotype was seen many times. The chain is built from TRBV7-9 and TRBJ2-1; possible D gene TRBD2, 6 bases. The germline V gene has CDR1 SEHNR and CDR2 FQNEAQ (reference sequence). V was trimmed by 5 bases and J by 11 bases, leaving 13 bases between them. This CDR3 comprises 12 residues. The CDR3 DNA sequence: TGTGCCAGCAGCCCAGGACTATTTCAGCAGTTCTTC. Translated: CASSPGLFQQFF.

The sample holds many counts of this clonotype. The chain recombines TRBV12-3 or TRBV12-4 with TRBJ2-5; D may be TRBD1 or TRBD2 (6 bases each). The CDR3 extends over 12 amino acids. V lost 7 bases and J lost 2, with 8 bases in between. CDR3 DNA sequence: TGTGCCAGCACGGGGGCACAAGAGACCCAGTACTTC. This sequence encodes CASTGAQETQYF.

There are many counts of this clonotype. The V call is TRBV12-3 or TRBV12-4, the J call TRBJ1-4, with TRBD1 matching over 9 bases. The CDR3 has 15 amino acids. V lost 6 bases and J lost 5; bases outside the gene matches: 7. CDR3 sequence: CASSHYRGRNEKLFF. The CDR3, as DNA: TGTGCCAGCAGCCACTACAGGGGGCGGAATGAAAAACTGTTTTTT.

In its sample, this clonotype was seen a few times. This chain joins TRBV27 and TRBJ1-1; TRBD1 is a possible D gene (5 bases). From germline, CDR1 is MNHEY and CDR2 SMNVEV (reference sequence). The CDR3 totals 13 residues. Trimming stripped 3 bases from V and 11 bases from J, with 16 bases between. The CDR3 coding sequence is TGTGCCAGCAGTTTGAGGGCGGGGGGTCCGGCTTTCTTT. Amino acids: CASSLRAGGPAFF.